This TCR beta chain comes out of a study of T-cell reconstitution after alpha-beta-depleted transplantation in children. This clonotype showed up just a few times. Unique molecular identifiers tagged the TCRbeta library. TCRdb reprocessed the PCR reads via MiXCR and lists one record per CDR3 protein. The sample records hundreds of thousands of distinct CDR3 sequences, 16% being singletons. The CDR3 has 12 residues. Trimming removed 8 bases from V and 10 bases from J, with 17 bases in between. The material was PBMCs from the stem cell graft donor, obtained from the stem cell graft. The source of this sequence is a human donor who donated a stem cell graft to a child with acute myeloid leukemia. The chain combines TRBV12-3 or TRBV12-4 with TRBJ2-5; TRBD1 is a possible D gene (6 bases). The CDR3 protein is CASLGSRGGQYF. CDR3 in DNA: TGTGCCAGCCTGGGGTCACGAGGGGGCCAGTACTTC.